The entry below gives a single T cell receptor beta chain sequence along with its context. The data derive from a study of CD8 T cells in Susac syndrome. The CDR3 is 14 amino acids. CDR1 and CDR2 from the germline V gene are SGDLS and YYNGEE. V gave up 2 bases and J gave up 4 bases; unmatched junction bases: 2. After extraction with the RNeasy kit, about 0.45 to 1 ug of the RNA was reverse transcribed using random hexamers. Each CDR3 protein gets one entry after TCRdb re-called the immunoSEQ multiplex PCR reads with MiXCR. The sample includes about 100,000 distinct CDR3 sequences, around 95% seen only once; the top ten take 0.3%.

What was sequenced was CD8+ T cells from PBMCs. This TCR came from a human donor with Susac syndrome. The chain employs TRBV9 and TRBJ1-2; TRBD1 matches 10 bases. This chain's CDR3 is CASSVGQGLYGYTF. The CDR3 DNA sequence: TGTGCCAGCAGCGTGGGACAGGGGCTCTATGGCTACACCTTC.